A single sample gave rise to the 2 T cell receptor beta chains below, sequenced in a study of cytomegalovirus exposure and HLA in healthy donors. PCR involved 60 Vbeta and 13 Jbeta primers. Some clones are missing from TCRdb's copy, which holds only in-frame ones; the method was immunoSEQ multiplex PCR. The table has 220,000 or so clones, more than 60% seen once; the top ten hold 1.8%. Sequencing was done on a sample of PBMCs. The source is a woman in her 30s in good health and CMV-seronegative.

The rearrangement uses TRBV5-6 and TRBJ2-7, with D maybe TRBD2 (6 bases). CDR1 is SGHDT, CDR2 YYEEEE, per germline. Trimming left V 5 bases short and J 3 bases short, with 15 bases between. CDR3 length: 14 residues. The chain's CDR3 is CASSSLGGSYEQYF. DNA for the CDR3: TGTGCCAGCAGTTCTCTCGGGGGAAGCTACGAGCAGTACTTC.

The rearrangement uses TRBV19 and TRBJ1-4; TRBD1 might be the D (5 bases). The CDR3 spans 13 residues. The V end was cut by 3 bases, the J end by 5 bases, with 7 bases between. CDR1 and CDR2 (germline): LNHDA, SQIVND (reference sequence). The CDR3 sequence is CASSISGNEKLFF. CDR3 DNA: TGTGCCAGTAGTATTTCAGGGAATGAAAAACTGTTTTTT.